This entry is about one TCR beta chain. CDR1 and CDR2 from the germline V gene are SGHTS and YDEGEE. This CDR3 contains 18 residues. Trimming cost V 2 bases and J 1 base; bases outside gene matches: 10. This sample stems from a study of technical replicates of blood from several donors. TCRdb keeps only in-frame clones here, not all; method: immunoSEQ multiplex PCR. The repertoire holds fewer than 100,000 clones, with approximately 96% as singletons. This clonotype was sampled from a human donor in good health. Sequenced input: T cells isolated from PBMCs. V and J are TRBV5-8 and TRBJ2-5; 11 nucleotides match TRBD2. CDR3 nucleotide sequence: TGTGCCAGCAGCTTTCTACTAGCGGGAGTCTCGACCCAAGAGACCCAGTACTTC. Translated: CASSFLLAGVSTQETQYF. The full variable domain, rest sourced from reference TRBV5-8 and TRBJ2-5, is EAGVTQSPTHLIKTRGQQATLRCSPISGHTSVYWYQQALGLGLQFLLWYDEGEERNRGNFPPRFSGRQFPNYSSELNVNALELEDSALYLCASSFLLAGVSTQETQYFGPGTRLLVL.